This is a list of T cell receptor beta chains from one sample in a study of cytomegalovirus exposure and HLA in healthy donors. TCRdb's copy holds only in-frame clones and misses some; the assay was immunoSEQ multiplex PCR. This sample yields 68,000 or so clones, of which over 80% are seen a single time; 2.5% to 4% belongs to the top ten. The specimen sequenced was PBMCs. The source is a man between 18 and 29 years old in good health and CMV-seronegative. CDR3s include the opening cysteine and the closing phenylalanine or tryptophan. The order of the fields is J gene, CDR3 length, V gene, D gene, clone size, CDR3 protein, CDR3 DNA. A D gene is named only where the DNA matches it firmly. Rows may omit the clone size; those that give it use once, few, many or a size class.

TRBJ2-7	14	TRBV6-6	NA	NA	CASSYSSRTHEQYF	TGTGCCAGCAGTTACTCGAGTCGCACCCACGAGCAGTACTTC
TRBJ2-3	13	TRBV28	NA	NA	CASSLGGTDTQYF	TGTGCCAGCAGCCTAGGGGGCACAGATACGCAGTATTTT
TRBJ2-4	13	TRBV4-2	NA	NA	CASRELAKNIQYF	TGTGCCAGCCGAGAGCTAGCCAAAAACATTCAGTACTTC
TRBJ1-1	12	TRBV6-1	NA	NA	CASSERRYEAFF	TGTGCCAGCAGTGAAAGGAGGTATGAAGCTTTCTTT
TRBJ2-3	18	TRBV7-3	TRBD2	NA	CASSRWAGVAGEADTQYF	TGTGCCAGCAGCCGTTGGGCGGGAGTAGCGGGAGAAGCCGATACGCAGTATTTT
TRBJ2-1	12	TRBV7-9	NA	NA	CASSPLPNEQFF	TGTGCCAGCAGCCCGCTACCGAATGAGCAGTTCTTC
TRBJ2-3	19	TRBV5-4	NA	few	CASSRPGSGPLGVTDTQYF	TGTGCCAGCAGCCGCCCGGGTAGCGGCCCCCTTGGGGTCACAGATACGCAGTATTTT
TRBJ2-2	14	TRBV19	NA	NA	CASNMGASTGELFF	TGTGCCAGTAACATGGGGGCTAGCACCGGGGAGCTGTTTTTT
TRBJ1-2	15	TRBV18	TRBD1	NA	CASSPPGTGDYGYTF	TGTGCCAGCTCACCGCCCGGGACAGGGGACTATGGCTACACCTTC
TRBJ2-7	12	TRBV29-1	NA	NA	CSVGGWGYEQYF	TGCAGCGTTGGCGGGTGGGGCTACGAGCAGTACTTC
TRBJ2-1	16	TRBV4-3	TRBD2	NA	CASSQERLAGANEQFF	TGCGCCAGCAGCCAAGAAAGACTAGCGGGAGCTAATGAGCAGTTCTTC
TRBJ2-7	14	TRBV5-4	NA	NA	CASSLSENTYEQYF	TGTGCCAGCAGCTTATCGGAGAACACTTACGAGCAGTACTTC
TRBJ2-2	16	TRBV27	TRBD2	NA	CASSLWLAANTGELFF	TGTGCCAGCAGTTTATGGCTAGCGGCGAACACCGGGGAGCTGTTTTTT
TRBJ2-7	13	TRBV18	NA	NA	CASSPVGGYEQYF	TGTGCCAGCTCACCGGTAGGGGGCTACGAGCAGTACTTC
TRBJ2-7	16	TRBV27	TRBD2	once	CASSLSTSGRSYEQYF	TGTGCCAGCAGTTTATCGACTAGCGGGAGGTCCTACGAGCAGTACTTC
TRBJ2-2	16	TRBV6-1	NA	once	CASSEELLKLTGELFF	TGTGCCAGCAGTGAAGAACTTTTAAAGTTGACCGGGGAGCTGTTTTTT
TRBJ2-3	17	TRBV28	TRBD1	NA	CASSRPPTGGSTDTQYF	TGTGCCAGCAGTAGGCCACCGACAGGGGGTAGCACAGATACGCAGTATTTT
TRBJ2-6	17	TRBV19	NA	NA	CASSIPGIISGANVLTF	TGTGCCAGTAGTATTCCAGGGATCATCTCTGGGGCCAACGTCCTGACTTTC
TRBJ1-1	14	TRBV4-2	NA	NA	CASSQGTTNTEAFF	TGTGCCAGCAGCCAAGGGACAACGAACACTGAAGCTTTCTTT
TRBJ1-5	13	TRBV19	NA	NA	CASNLQGLQPQHF	TGTGCCAGTAACTTACAGGGCCTTCAGCCCCAGCATTTT
TRBJ1-4	16	TRBV28	TRBD1	NA	CASSSRTGTGGGKLFF	TGTGCCAGCAGTTCGCGTACCGGGACAGGGGGAGGAAAACTGTTTTTT
TRBJ2-7	13	TRBV6-5	TRBD1	NA	CASSYWTGGEQYF	TGTGCCAGCAGTTATTGGACAGGCGGCGAGCAGTACTTC
TRBJ1-2	13	TRBV5-4	NA	few	CASSPTANYGYTF	TGTGCCAGCAGCCCGACAGCGAACTATGGCTACACCTTC
TRBJ1-2	13	TRBV15	TRBD1	once	CATSTGANYGYTF	TGTGCCACCAGTACAGGGGCAAACTATGGCTACACCTTC
TRBJ2-5	15	TRBV2	NA	once	CASSGAGERQETQYF	TGTGCCAGCAGTGGGGCAGGGGAGAGGCAAGAGACCCAGTACTTC
TRBJ2-1	16	TRBV15	NA	NA	CATSSLLLSSYNEQFF	TGTGCCACCAGCAGTCTTCTACTAAGCTCCTACAATGAGCAGTTCTTC
TRBJ2-3	13	TRBV9	NA	NA	CASSGRITDTQYF	TGTGCCAGCAGCGGGCGGATTACAGATACGCAGTATTTT
TRBJ2-7	15	TRBV4-3	NA	NA	CASSQWGLTTYEQYF	TGCGCCAGCAGCCAATGGGGACTCACAACCTACGAGCAGTACTTC
TRBJ1-2	16	TRBV5-1	NA	NA	CASRHGTLTRDYGYTF	TGCGCCAGCAGGCACGGGACTTTGACTCGGGACTATGGCTACACCTTC
TRBJ1-2	12	TRBV28	NA	NA	CASSLFPNGYTF	TGTGCCAGCAGTTTATTTCCTAATGGCTACACCTTC
TRBJ2-5	15	TRBV27	NA	few	CASSLEGRSWETQYF	TGTGCCAGCAGTTTGGAGGGAAGGAGTTGGGAGACCCAGTACTTC
TRBJ2-7	14	TRBV28	NA	once	CASKSGDTAYEQYF	TGTGCCAGCAAATCAGGGGATACTGCCTACGAGCAGTACTTC